Listed below are T cell receptor beta chains from one sample, sequenced in a study of identical twins. TCRdb passed the 5' RACE reads through MiXCR, listing each CDR3 protein once. Of around 690,000 distinct CDR3 sequences listed, approximately 22% were seen once; the top ten hold 4% to 5.5%. This same sample was also taken into another study, of T cells expressing NK-cell markers.

Sequencing input: PBMCs. All receptors come from a woman under 30 in good health. Each CDR3 is given without its conserved first and last residue. Each record gives: D gene, J gene, V gene, CDR3 protein. D genes are given only for firm matches.

>-|TRBJ2-1|TRBV5-4
ASPALSLGEQF
>-|TRBJ2-1|TRBV12-3/TRBV12-4
ASSLEPARRNNEQF
>-|TRBJ2-7|TRBV9
ASSVASYGAAYEQY
>-|TRBJ2-7|TRBV15
ATSPGGERTYEQY
>TRBD1|TRBJ2-7|TRBV12-3/TRBV12-4
ASSTDRRNYEQY
>TRBD2|TRBJ2-3|TRBV4-3
ASSTSGRGTDTQY
>-|TRBJ2-7|TRBV30
ACSPSGYEQY
>TRBD2|TRBJ2-1|TRBV27
ASTKSGVVYNEQF
>-|TRBJ2-3|TRBV20-1
SARVVDTQY
>TRBD1|TRBJ2-3|TRBV20-1
SARQGATDTQY
>-|TRBJ2-7|TRBV7-2
ASSSGPLLPEQY
>-|TRBJ2-1|TRBV5-6
ASSQGRAVYEQF
>TRBD2|TRBJ2-5|TRBV19
ASRPAGRLKETQY
>-|TRBJ2-5|TRBV10-3
AISGTGETQY
>TRBD2|TRBJ2-7|TRBV12-3/TRBV12-4
ASSRDSGGSTR
>-|TRBJ2-7|TRBV23-1
ASSQCFGGLRSYEQY
>-|TRBJ1-1|TRBV7-3
ASRGIGDTEAF
>TRBD2|TRBJ2-1|TRBV27
ASSSYSPGLAGDNEQF
>-|TRBJ2-7|TRBV10-1
ASSEGAGYYEQY
>TRBD2|TRBJ2-1|TRBV12-3/TRBV12-4
ASSLEGYGRVYNEQF
>-|TRBJ2-5|TRBV15
ATSREVLRAQETQY
>-|TRBJ2-2|TRBV6-5
ASSWGSETGELF
>-|TRBJ2-7|TRBV27
ASSLLVGESYEQY
>TRBD2|TRBJ2-7|TRBV12-3/TRBV12-4
ASSFPHGSGSNYEQY
>TRBD2|TRBJ2-3|TRBV11-2
ASSLLPTSGGPSTDTQY
>-|TRBJ2-3|TRBV6-5
ASSYLDSTDTQY
>-|TRBJ2-1|TRBV7-9
ASSLEPAYNEQF
>TRBD2|TRBJ2-1|TRBV24-1
ATSDPTSDGDYNEQF
>TRBD2|TRBJ2-1|TRBV7-2
ASSLLAGGRVDEQF